These 7 T cell receptor beta chains originate from one sample sequenced in a study of graft-versus-host responses after intestinal transplantation. TCRdb keeps only in-frame clones here, not all; method: immunoSEQ multiplex PCR. Of under 100,000 clones detected, more than 80% appear once; the ten largest clones hold more than 15%. This specimen consisted of PBMCs, obtained 450 to 460 days after intestinal transplant. These receptors all come from a human patient who received an intestinal transplant, so some T cells may come from the graft donor.

The V call is TRBV9, the J call TRBJ2-2; D may be TRBD1 or TRBD2 (6 bases each). V lost 3 bases, J lost 4 bases, and 10 bases lay in between. Germline V gene sequence: CDR1 SGDLS, CDR2 YYNGEE. The CDR3 sequence is 14 residues long. The CDR3 DNA reads as TGTGCCAGCAGCGAGGGGGGTGGCACCGGGGAGCTGTTTTTT. Protein product: CASSEGGGTGELFF.

In its sample, this clone was seen once. V is TRBV10-3 and J is TRBJ2-7, with 10 bases matching TRBD2. J lost 3 bases, V lost 10 bases, and 9 bases had no gene match. The germline V gene has CDR1 ENHRY and CDR2 SYGVKD. The CDR3 has 14 residues. The CDR3 sequence: CASSWTSGDYEQYF. The CDR3 DNA reads as TGTGCCAGCAGCTGGACTAGCGGTGACTACGAGCAGTACTTC.

V is TRBV2 and J is TRBJ2-7; D is perhaps TRBD1 or TRBD2 (5 bases each). Trimming left V 3 bases short and J 5 bases short, with 8 bases between. The CDR3 totals 12 residues. Per germline, CDR1 SNHLY and CDR2 FYNNEI. CDR3 nucleotides: TGTGCCAGCAGTGAGCCGGGACACGAGCAGTACTTC. Amino acids: CASSEPGHEQYF.

V gene TRBV19 combines with J gene TRBJ2-3; D is ambiguous. CDR1 LNHDA and CDR2 SQIVND come from the germline V gene (reference sequence). The CDR3 has 12 residues. The V end was cut by 3 bases, the J end by 6 bases, with 7 bases between. The chain's CDR3 is CASSISADTQYF. The CDR3 DNA sequence: TGTGCCAGTAGTATTAGTGCGGATACGCAGTATTTT.

In regard to this clone: Distinct nucleotide sequences in the sample also encode this CDR3. The chain joins TRBV5-1 to TRBJ2-2, with unresolved D. V was pared by 0 bases and J by 0 bases, with 6 bases between. Germline V gives CDR1 SGHRS, CDR2 YFSETQ. The CDR3 loop spans 15 amino acids. This CDR3 is CASSLGTPNTGELFF. Here the CDR3 DNA reads TGCGCCAGCAGCTTGGGGACCCCGAACACCGGGGAGCTGTTTTTT.

The V gene is TRBV7-9, the J gene TRBJ1-6; D is uncertain. CDR1 is SEHNR, CDR2 FQNEAQ, per germline (reference sequence). The CDR3 has 8 residues. The V end was cut by 11 bases, the J end by 9 bases, with 2 bases between. For the CDR3, the DNA is TGTGCCCCTTCACCCCTCCACTTT. This sequence encodes CAPSPLHF.

The chain uses TRBV11-2 and TRBJ2-7; maybe TRBD2 (6 bases). V lost 2 bases and J 0 bases, leaving 11 bases between the germline ends. Germline loops: CDR1 SGHAT, CDR2 FQNNGV. The CDR3 runs to 15 residues. The CDR3 DNA reads as TGTGCCAGCAGCTTACGTGCGGGGATCTCCTACGAGCAGTACTTC. It specifies CASSLRAGISYEQYF. The complete variable domain, with remaining parts taken from reference TRBV11-2 and TRBJ2-7, reads EAGVAQSPRYKIIEKRQSVAFWCNPISGHATLYWYQQILGQGPKLLIQFQNNGVVDDSQLPKDRFSAERLKGVDSTLKIQPAKLEDSAVYLCASSLRAGISYEQYFGPGTRLTVT.